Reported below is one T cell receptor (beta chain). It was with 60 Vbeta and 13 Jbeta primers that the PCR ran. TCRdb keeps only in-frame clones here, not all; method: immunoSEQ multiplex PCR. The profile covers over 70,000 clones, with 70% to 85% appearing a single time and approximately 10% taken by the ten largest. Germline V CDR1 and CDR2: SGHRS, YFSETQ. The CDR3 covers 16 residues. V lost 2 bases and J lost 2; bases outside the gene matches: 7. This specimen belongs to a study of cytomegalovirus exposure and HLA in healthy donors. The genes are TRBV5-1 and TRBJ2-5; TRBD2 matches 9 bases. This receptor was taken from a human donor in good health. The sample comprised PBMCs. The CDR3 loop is CASSFVPSGAQETQYF. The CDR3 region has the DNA TGCGCCAGCAGCTTTGTGCCTAGCGGGGCTCAAGAGACCCAGTACTTC.